These 31 T cell receptor beta chains came from one sample sequenced in a study of blood T cell repertoires in COVID-19. Assay used: immunoSEQ multiplex PCR; TCRdb lists only in-frame clones, some missing. The repertoire holds around 210,000 clones, with roughly 85% as singletons. Sequencing used peripheral blood. These receptor sequences come from a man between 50 and 59 years old with COVID-19, enrolled during active disease.

The chain is built from TRBV4-2 and TRBJ2-7, with D tentatively TRBD1 (6 bases). The CDR3 has 13 residues. Germline V gives CDR1 LGHNA, CDR2 YNFKEQ. V was clipped by 0 bases and J by 7 bases, with 10 bases between them. CDR3 coding DNA: TGTGCCAGCAGCCAAGAAAGGGACATAGAGCAGTACTTC. It codes for CASSQERDIEQYF.

V and J are TRBV29-1 and TRBJ1-1; no reliable D call. This CDR3 contains 13 residues. Germline CDR1 SQVTM, CDR2 ANQGSEA. With 4 bases removed from V and 0 bases from J, the gap between germline ends came to 9 bases. CDR3 coding DNA: TGCAGCGTTGTGAAGCCTATGAACACTGAAGCTTTCTTT. Its translation: CSVVKPMNTEAFF. Full variable domain (missing parts from reference TRBV29-1 and TRBJ1-1): SAVISQKPSRDICQRGTSLTIQCQVDSQVTMMFWYRQQPGQSLTLIATANQGSEATYESGFVIDKFPISRPNLTFSTLTVSNMSPEDSSIYLCSVVKPMNTEAFFGQGTRLTVV.

About this clone itself: One end of the junction does not line up with germline, which may come from a read error. J is TRBJ2-5 and V is TRBV28, with 9 bases matching TRBD1. The germline V gene encodes CDR1 MDHEN and CDR2 SYDVKM. CDR3 size: 14 residues. In DNA, the CDR3 is TGTGCCAGCAGTCCCCGGCGGACAGGGGAGAACCAGTACTTC. Its translation is CASSPRRTGENQYF.

This clone was found many times. The V call is TRBV27, the J call TRBJ1-1; 8 bases map to TRBD1. Per germline, CDR1 MNHEY and CDR2 SMNVEV (reference sequence). V shed 0 bases, J shed 1 base, and the junction held 1 base outside the gene matches. The CDR3 is 15 amino acids. The DNA for the CDR3 is TGTGCCAGCAGTTTATCCGGGACAGGGAACACTGAAGCTTTCTTT. Amino acids: CASSLSGTGNTEAFF.

This clone occurred a few times. The chain combines TRBV19 with TRBJ1-2; perhaps TRBD1 as D (5 bases). V lost 3 bases and J 4 bases, leaving 15 bases between the germline ends. Looked up from germline, CDR1 is LNHDA and CDR2 is SQIVND (reference sequence). The CDR3 contains 15 residues. CDR3 protein: CASSISRGAGYGYTF. The CDR3 nucleotides read TGTGCCAGTAGTATTTCAAGGGGCGCTGGCTATGGCTACACCTTC.

The V and J genes are TRBV27 and TRBJ2-3, with 12 bases fitting TRBD1. The V and J ends lost 6 bases and 2 bases, in that order; junction bases with no gene match: 3. This CDR3 is built from 15 residues. Germline V gives CDR1 MNHEY, CDR2 SMNVEV (reference sequence). The DNA of the CDR3 is TGTGCCAGCAGCTGGGGACAGGGGGCCACAGATACGCAGTATTTT. Translating gives CASSWGQGATDTQYF.

This clone was counted once. The chain couples TRBV5-1 to TRBJ2-2, with unresolved D. This CDR3 spans 15 amino acids. The ends were cut back, 7 bases at V and 2 bases at J, with 15 bases in the middle. The germline CDR1 and CDR2 sequences are SGHRS and YFSETQ. The CDR3 DNA sequence: TGCGCCAGCCAACAGCAAAGGCTCAACACCGGGGAGCTGTTTTTT. It yields the protein CASQQQRLNTGELFF.

The chain joins TRBV14 to TRBJ2-7; maybe TRBD2 (5 bases). The CDR3 length is 17 residues. V lost 0 bases, J lost 0 bases, and 15 bases lay in between. CDR1 and CDR2 (germline): SGHDN, FVKESK. Written as DNA, the CDR3 is TGTGCCAGCAGCCAAGATTTCCAGGCTGGGAGCTCCTACGAGCAGTACTTC. Protein: CASSQDFQAGSSYEQYF.

The V and J genes are TRBV19 and TRBJ1-1; 7 positions agree with TRBD1. Germline CDR1 and CDR2: LNHDA and SQIVND (reference sequence). The CDR3 extends over 13 amino acids. Losses at the gene ends were 8 bases for V and 0 bases for J; bases not matched to a gene: 3. The CDR3 here is CASQDRLNTEAFF. The CDR3 DNA is TGTGCCAGTCAGGACAGGTTGAACACTGAAGCTTTCTTT.

The genes are TRBV3-1 (or the pseudogene TRBV3-2) and TRBJ2-5, with 10 bases aligning to TRBD2. V lost 2 bases to trimming and J lost 4 bases; unmatched junction nucleotides: 7. Germline V CDR1 and CDR2: LGHDT, YNNKEL (reference sequence). The CDR3 is 16 amino acids. CDR3 in amino acids: CASSQRSSGGAETQYF. CDR3 sequence (DNA): TGTGCCAGCAGCCAAAGGTCTAGCGGGGGAGCAGAGACCCAGTACTTC.

The V gene is TRBV3-1 (or the pseudogene TRBV3-2), the J gene TRBJ2-7; 7 positions match TRBD1. From germline, CDR1 is LGHDT and CDR2 YNNKEL (reference sequence). This CDR3 is built from 14 residues. Germline trimming cut 7 bases from V and 0 bases from J; bases unmatched to any gene: 6. The CDR3 reads CASKADRSSYEQYF. The CDR3 DNA sequence: TGTGCCAGCAAGGCGGACAGGAGCTCCTACGAGCAGTACTTC.

The chain combines TRBV6-2 or TRBV6-3 with TRBJ2-7; D is uncertain. Looked up from germline, CDR1 is MNHEY and CDR2 is SVGEGT. Trimming left V 2 bases short and J 0 bases short, with 11 bases between. This CDR3 has 15 amino acids. DNA for the CDR3: TGTGCCAGCAGTTACGCACGGTTGAGCTCCTACGAGCAGTACTTC. It codes for CASSYARLSSYEQYF.

This chain connects TRBV28 to TRBJ2-7, with a possible D match to TRBD1 (6 bases). Germline-derived CDR1 and CDR2 are MDHEN and SYDVKM. Trimming removed 4 bases at V and 4 bases at J, with 17 bases between. The CDR3 consists of 15 residues. The CDR3 region is CASSSRTGQGYEQYF. In DNA form, the CDR3 reads TGTGCCAGCAGTTCCAGGACTGGGCAGGGGTACGAGCAGTACTTC.

This chain connects TRBV15 to TRBJ1-5; maybe TRBD1 (6 bases). The V end lost 4 bases, the J end lost 5 bases, and 15 bases lay between the germline ends. The CDR3 consists of 15 residues. Germline V lookup: CDR1 LNHNV, CDR2 YYDKDF (reference sequence). CDR3 nucleotides: TGTGCCACCAGCACGCTACAGGGCAGGTATCAGCCCCAGCATTTT. Translating it yields CATSTLQGRYQPQHF.

The CDR3 DNA is TGTGCCAGCATTCCAGGGACAGTCTACGAGCAGTACTTC. Translated: CASIPGTVYEQYF. This chain connects TRBV2 to TRBJ2-7, with 7 bases matching TRBD1. Germline V gives CDR1 SNHLY, CDR2 FYNNEI. The V segment lost 7 bases and the J segment 3 bases; nucleotides outside the gene matches: 6. This CDR3 is built from 13 residues.

This chain joins TRBV19 and TRBJ1-5, with no clear D. This CDR3 is 15 amino acids long. CDR1 and CDR2 from the germline V gene are LNHDA and SQIVND (reference sequence). Trimming took 2 bases from V and 6 from J, leaving 14 bases between them. CDR3 amino acids: CASSIPQTGGQPQHF. The CDR3 DNA reads TGTGCCAGTAGTATACCTCAGACTGGAGGTCAGCCCCAGCATTTT.

V is TRBV5-5 and J is TRBJ1-1; D ambiguous. The germline CDR1 and CDR2 sequences are SGHKS and YYEKEE (reference sequence). This CDR3 spans 12 amino acids. V lost 5 bases to trimming and J lost 1 base, with 6 bases between them. The CDR3 region has the DNA TGTGCCAGCAGTTCAGGGAACACTGAAGCTTTCTTT. This sequence encodes CASSSGNTEAFF.

The genes are TRBV7-2 and TRBJ1-1; TRBD1 is a possible D gene (5 bases). Germline V gene lookup returns CDR1 SGHTA and CDR2 FQGNSA. V shed 2 bases and J shed 2 bases, with 9 bases lying between them. The CDR3 has 14 amino acids. Written as DNA, the CDR3 is TGTGCCAGCAGCTTAATTACAGGAAACACTGAAGCTTTCTTT. Its translation: CASSLITGNTEAFF. The complete variable domain, with remaining parts taken from reference TRBV7-2 and TRBJ1-1, reads GAGVSQSPSNKVTEKGKDVELRCDPISGHTALYWYRQSLGQGLEFLIYFQGNSAPDKSGLPSDRFSAERTGGSVSTLTIQRTQQEDSAVYLCASSLITGNTEAFFGQGTRLTVV.

The chain couples TRBV18 to TRBJ1-3, with TRBD1 matching 8 bases. The germline gives CDR1 KGHSH, CDR2 LQKENI. This CDR3 is built from 18 residues. Trimming at V came to 2 bases and at J to 1 base, leaving 10 bases not matched to a gene. This CDR3 is CASSPNPGQGASGNTIYF. The CDR3 DNA is TGTGCCAGCTCACCAAATCCTGGTCAGGGGGCATCTGGAAACACCATATATTTT.

This rearrangement joins TRBV5-1 to TRBJ1-2, with 7 positions matching TRBD1. V lost 4 bases, J lost 2 bases, and 8 bases stayed unmatched. The CDR3 extends over 15 amino acids. The germline CDR1 and CDR2 sequences are SGHRS and YFSETQ. CDR3 sequence (DNA): TGCGCCAGCAGCGTGACCCCGACAGGGAACTATGGCTACACCTTC. This codes for CASSVTPTGNYGYTF.

The V call is TRBV5-1, the J call TRBJ2-2; the match to TRBD2 covers 9 bases. With V trimmed by 4 bases and J by 4 bases, 5 bases remained unmatched. CDR1 and CDR2 (germline): SGHRS, YFSETQ. The CDR3 runs to 15 residues. DNA for the CDR3: TGCGCCAGCAGCCCGGGACTAGCAGCCACCGGGGAGCTGTTTTTT. Translation gives CASSPGLAATGELFF.

This chain connects TRBV6-5 to TRBJ1-5, with 7 bases that match TRBD1. The germline CDR1 and CDR2 sequences are MNHEY and SVGAGI. Losses at the gene ends were 6 bases for V and 2 bases for J; bases not matched to a gene: 7. The CDR3 contains 15 residues. DNA for the CDR3: TGTGCCAGCAGAAAGGGCACAGGGGGCAATCAGCCCCAGCATTTT. This encodes CASRKGTGGNQPQHF.

V is TRBV3-1 (or the pseudogene TRBV3-2) and J is TRBJ1-2; 7 positions match TRBD1. The V and J ends lost 5 bases and 5 bases, in that order; junction bases with no gene match: 8. The CDR3 spans 14 residues. The germline V gene has CDR1 LGHDT and CDR2 YNNKEL (reference sequence). The CDR3 reads CASSTTTGSYGYTF. CDR3 in DNA: TGTGCCAGCAGCACGACGACAGGGTCTTATGGCTACACCTTC.

The V and J genes are TRBV19 and TRBJ1-4; no firm D call. Trimming shortened V by 5 bases and J by 1 base, and 8 bases separated the two germline ends. Per the germline V gene, CDR1 is LNHDA and CDR2 is SQIVND (reference sequence). This CDR3 is built from 14 residues. DNA of the CDR3: TGTGCCAGTAGTGTGGCAGGAACTAATGAAAAACTGTTTTTT. Protein sequence: CASSVAGTNEKLFF.

This clone has just one count. The J gene is TRBJ2-1, the V gene TRBV6-5; 7 bases line up with TRBD1. The CDR3 totals 15 residues. Germline CDR1 and CDR2: MNHEY and SVGAGI. V trimming: 5 bases; J trimming: 1 base; junction bases outside the gene matches: 5. CDR3 DNA sequence: TGTGCCAGCAGTCACGACAGGGCTTCCTACAATGAGCAGTTCTTC. This translates into CASSHDRASYNEQFF.

The chain recombines TRBV19 with TRBJ2-3, with D perhaps TRBD2 (6 bases). The CDR3 contains 14 residues. V was pared by 1 base and J by 6 bases, with 11 bases between. CDR1 is LNHDA and CDR2 is SQIVND in the germline V gene (reference sequence). In DNA form, the CDR3 reads TGTGCCAGTAGTATAGGGACTAAGATGGATACGCAGTATTTT. The encoded protein is CASSIGTKMDTQYF.

The rearrangement uses TRBV5-1 and TRBJ1-1, with 8 bases that match TRBD1. Trimming cost V 4 bases and J 4 bases; bases outside gene matches: 9. CDR3 length: 15 amino acids. The germline gives CDR1 SGHRS, CDR2 YFSETQ. CDR3 nucleotide sequence: TGCGCCAGCAGCGAAGGTTCAGGGGGCATCACTGAAGCTTTCTTT. Residues: CASSEGSGGITEAFF.

The chain couples TRBV6-1 to TRBJ2-1, with 8 nucleotides matching TRBD1. There are 13 residues in the CDR3. Germline CDR1 is MNHNS and CDR2 is SASEGT. V lost 2 bases and J lost 9; bases outside the gene matches: 3. As DNA, the CDR3 is TGTGCCAGCAGTGAATTCAGGGGGCGTGAGCAGTTCTTC. Translation: CASSEFRGREQFF.

The chain combines TRBV5-8 with TRBJ2-5, with D perhaps TRBD1 (5 bases). This CDR3 spans 14 amino acids. Germline V CDR1 and CDR2: SGHTS, YDEGEE. The V and J ends lost 2 bases and 0 bases respectively, with 8 bases between them. CDR3 nucleotide sequence: TGTGCCAGCAGCTTATGGACACACCAAGAGACCCAGTACTTC. Protein product: CASSLWTHQETQYF.

The chain employs TRBV4-1 and TRBJ1-6, with D perhaps TRBD1 (5 bases). Germline loops: CDR1 MGHRA, CDR2 YSYEKL. The ends were cut back, 0 bases at V and 8 bases at J, with 14 bases in the middle. The CDR3 length is 16 residues. In DNA, the CDR3 is TGCGCCAGCAGCCAAGACCTATTACGGGGGGATTCACCCCTCCACTTT. Translation: CASSQDLLRGDSPLHF.

This chain links TRBV6-2 or TRBV6-3 with TRBJ2-5; possible D gene TRBD2, 6 bases. Trimming stripped 1 base from V and 3 bases from J, with 9 bases between. The V gene's germline CDR1 is MNHEY and CDR2 SVGEGT. The CDR3 extends over 14 amino acids. The CDR3 is CASSYWGLEETQYF. CDR3 bases: TGTGCCAGCAGTTACTGGGGACTGGAAGAGACCCAGTACTTC.